Each of the 18 T cell receptor beta chains below was sequenced from the same sample in a study of blood T cell repertoires in COVID-19. Data came from immunoSEQ multiplex PCR; TCRdb stores just in-frame clones and leaves some out. The sample yields around 100,000 clones, under 80% seen once. The source material was peripheral blood. These receptors all stem from a man aged 65-85 years with active or convalescent COVID-19.

The chain links TRBV10-3 to TRBJ1-1, with D perhaps TRBD1 (6 bases). This CDR3 has 16 residues. Germline V lookup: CDR1 ENHRY, CDR2 SYGVKD. The V and J ends lost 6 bases and 1 base respectively, with 18 bases between them. CDR3 residues: CAIRGRRDTGNTEAFF. CDR3 sequence (DNA): TGTGCCATCAGAGGGCGTAGGGACACTGGGAACACTGAAGCTTTCTTT.

The V call is TRBV7-2, the J call TRBJ2-7; 13 bases align to TRBD2. The J segment lost 1 base and the V segment lost 5 bases, leaving 2 bases of the junction unmatched. Germline values: CDR1 SGHTA, CDR2 FQGNSA. This CDR3 has 15 residues. CDR3 amino acids: CASSPGLAGSYEQYF. In nucleotides, the CDR3 is TGTGCCAGCAGCCCGGGACTAGCGGGATCCTACGAGCAGTACTTC. Complete variable domain (other parts from reference TRBV7-2 and TRBJ2-7): GAGVSQSPSNKVTEKGKDVELRCDPISGHTALYWYRQSLGQGLEFLIYFQGNSAPDKSGLPSDRFSAERTGGSVSTLTIQRTQQEDSAVYLCASSPGLAGSYEQYFGPGTRLTVT.

J is TRBJ1-2 and V is TRBV30; tentative D call: TRBD1 (5 bases). V was shortened by 0 bases and J by 4 bases, with 12 bases between the two germline ends. Per the germline V gene, CDR1 is GTSNPN and CDR2 is SVGIG (reference sequence). The CDR3 has 14 residues. CDR3 sequence: CAWSVKGVAYGYTF. The CDR3 DNA sequence: TGTGCCTGGAGTGTGAAAGGGGTGGCCTATGGCTACACCTTC.

This chain links TRBV29-1 with TRBJ1-4; D remains unclear. CDR3 length equals 11 residues. Germline CDR1 SQVTM, CDR2 ANQGSEA. The V and J ends lost 4 bases and 8 bases respectively, with 8 bases between them. The chain's CDR3 is CSVGGQEKLFF. The CDR3 DNA sequence: TGCAGCGTTGGTGGGCAGGAAAAACTGTTTTTT.

This clone was observed a few times. The sample has other DNA sequences that encode this CDR3 too. J is TRBJ2-5 and V is TRBV19, with D perhaps TRBD2 (5 bases). Germline CDR1 is LNHDA and CDR2 is SQIVND (reference sequence). There are 13 residues in the CDR3. V was shortened by 3 bases and J by 2 bases, with 7 bases between the two germline ends. The CDR3 reads CASSIAGQETQYF. Written as DNA, the CDR3 is TGTGCCAGTAGTATTGCGGGTCAAGAGACCCAGTACTTC.

CDR3 loop: CASSLNQGKMETQYF. In nucleotides, the CDR3 is TGTGCCAGCAGCTTAAATCAGGGAAAGATGGAGACCCAGTACTTC. The V gene is TRBV7-3, the J gene TRBJ2-5, with D possibly TRBD1 on 5 matching bases. The length of the CDR3 is 15 residues. The germline V gene encodes CDR1 SGHTA and CDR2 FQGTGA. The V gene lost 1 base and the J gene lost 5 bases, with 14 bases spanning the gap.

This sequence joins TRBV6-5 and TRBJ1-2; D is unresolved. This CDR3 spans 13 amino acids. The germline V and J ends were trimmed by 5 bases and 0 bases, with 7 bases remaining between them. Germline V CDR1 and CDR2: MNHEY, SVGAGI. DNA of the CDR3: TGTGCCAGCAGTCCCGCAGCTAACTATGGCTACACCTTC. Translated: CASSPAANYGYTF.

The chain has TRBV7-9 and TRBJ1-4, with TRBD1 matching 9 bases. With 7 bases clipped from V and 6 bases from J, the junction kept 3 bases outside the gene matches. This CDR3 comprises 13 residues. The germline gives CDR1 SEHNR, CDR2 FQNEAQ (reference sequence). The CDR3 is CASNGQGYEKLFF. The CDR3 DNA follows: TGTGCCAGCAACGGACAGGGGTATGAAAAACTGTTTTTT. Filled out from reference TRBV7-9 and TRBJ1-4, the complete variable domain reads DTGVSQNPRHKITKRGQNVTFRCDPISEHNRLYWYRQTLGQGPEFLTYFQNEAQLEKSRLLSDRFSAERPKGSFSTLEIQRTEQGDSAMYLCASNGQGYEKLFFGSGTQLSVL.

The rearrangement joins TRBV4-1 to TRBJ1-6; possible D gene TRBD1, 6 bases. Germline V gene sequence: CDR1 MGHRA, CDR2 YSYEKL. The CDR3 length is 15 residues. Trimming pared 1 base from V and 7 bases from J, leaving 11 bases between. The CDR3 nucleotides read TGCGCCAGCAGCCAAGGACGGGACAAGAATTCACCCCTCCACTTT. This sequence encodes CASSQGRDKNSPLHF.

This clone was counted ten times or more. V and J are TRBV28 and TRBJ2-1; TRBD2 matches 11 bases. Germline V gene lookup returns CDR1 MDHEN and CDR2 SYDVKM. After removal of 5 bases from V and 6 bases from J, the junction contained 9 bases not matched to a gene. The CDR3 has 16 residues. The CDR3 sequence: CASSPGLAGKSNEQFF. The CDR3 DNA is TGTGCCAGCAGTCCCGGACTAGCGGGCAAGTCCAATGAGCAGTTCTTC.

A single count supports this clone. The chain is built from TRBV10-3 and TRBJ1-2; 7 nucleotides align to TRBD1. Looked up from germline, CDR1 is ENHRY and CDR2 is SYGVKD. V dropped 10 bases and J dropped 6; count of bases not matched to a gene: 8. The CDR3 covers 12 residues. The CDR3 protein is CATMTGSHGYTF. DNA for the CDR3: TGTGCCACCATGACAGGGAGTCATGGCTACACCTTC.

This rearrangement joins TRBV5-1 to TRBJ1-1; possibly TRBD1 for D (5 bases). CDR1 SGHRS and CDR2 YFSETQ come from the germline V gene. The CDR3 is 14 amino acids. The ends were cut back, 0 bases at V and 0 bases at J, with 6 bases in the middle. Here the CDR3 reads CASSLGQMNTEAFF. CDR3 sequence (DNA): TGCGCCAGCAGCTTGGGACAGATGAACACTGAAGCTTTCTTT.

The rearrangement uses TRBV11-2 and TRBJ1-3; possibly TRBD1 for D (5 bases). The ends were cut back, 5 bases at V and 2 bases at J, with 13 bases in the middle. CDR3 length equals 15 residues. CDR1 SGHAT and CDR2 FQNNGV come from the germline V gene. The DNA for the CDR3 is TGTGCCAGCAGCCGGGGGACGACGGCTGGAAACACCATATATTTT. This encodes CASSRGTTAGNTIYF. The whole variable domain, filled in from reference TRBV11-2 and TRBJ1-3, reads EAGVAQSPRYKIIEKRQSVAFWCNPISGHATLYWYQQILGQGPKLLIQFQNNGVVDDSQLPKDRFSAERLKGVDSTLKIQPAKLEDSAVYLCASSRGTTAGNTIYFGEGSWLTVV.

The chain couples TRBV3-1 (or the pseudogene TRBV3-2) to TRBJ1-2; D gene unclear. This CDR3 has 13 amino acids. Germline V lookup: CDR1 LGHDT, CDR2 YNNKEL (reference sequence). The ends were cut back, 1 base at V and 2 bases at J, with 5 bases in the middle. The CDR3 protein is CASSQVSNYGYTF. DNA of the CDR3: TGTGCCAGCAGCCAAGTATCGAACTATGGCTACACCTTC.

As DNA, the CDR3 is TGTGCCTGGAAACAGGCGAACACCGGGGAGCTGTTTTTT. Translation: CAWKQANTGELFF. This chain joins TRBV30 and TRBJ2-2; a possible D gene is TRBD1 (5 bases). V lost 4 bases and J lost 0, with 6 bases in between. This CDR3 is built from 13 residues. Germline V lookup: CDR1 GTSNPN, CDR2 SVGIG (reference sequence).

The rearrangement uses TRBV18 and TRBJ2-5, with 8 nucleotides matching TRBD1. This CDR3 is built from 14 residues. Germline V lookup: CDR1 KGHSH, CDR2 LQKENI. V lost 3 bases, J lost 4 bases, and 4 bases stayed unmatched. CDR3 DNA sequence: TGTGCCAGCTCACCCGGACAGGGCCTAGAGACCCAGTACTTC. This codes for CASSPGQGLETQYF.

This clone was seen only a few times. The chain recombines TRBV18 with TRBJ1-4; 9 bases map to TRBD1. Unmatched junction bases numbered 8, after V lost 5 bases and J lost 7 bases. This CDR3 is built from 15 residues. Germline CDR1 KGHSH, CDR2 LQKENI. CDR3 amino acids: CASSATGGEGEKLFF. The CDR3 DNA is TGTGCCAGCTCAGCGACAGGGGGGGAAGGTGAAAAACTGTTTTTT.

The chain employs TRBV28 and TRBJ1-4; TRBD1 matches 8 bases. The trim removed 4 bases at V and 5 bases at J, leaving 9 bases unmatched. Germline CDR1 reads MDHEN; CDR2 reads SYDVKM. This CDR3 is 16 amino acids long. The CDR3 DNA is TGTGCCAGCAGTTCCCCAGACAGGGGTGAGAATGAAAAACTGTTTTTT. This codes for CASSSPDRGENEKLFF. Using reference TRBV28 and TRBJ1-4 for the parts outside the CDR3, the full variable domain is DVKVTQSSRYLVKRTGEKVFLECVQDMDHENMFWYRQDPGLGLRLIYFSYDVKMKEKGDIPEGYSVSREKKERFSLILESASTNQTSMYLCASSSPDRGENEKLFFGSGTQLSVL.